This TCR beta chain comes out of a study of neoadjuvant anti-PD-1 for oral cavity cancer. Study-wide background: Around day 43, patients without progression received a fourth nivolumab dose before surgery. Study conclusions and caveats: Higher pretreatment Treg/Th17 ratios tracked higher pretreatment blood clonality. Post-treatment tumors with larger preexisting clones showed more shrinkage.

Noted time point: after neoadjuvant nivolumab, at surgical resection. CDR3 size: 14 residues. The germline V and J ends were trimmed by 1 base and 2 bases, with 7 bases remaining between them. CDR1 is SGHTA, CDR2 FQGTGA, per germline. TCRdb's table, derived via immunoSEQ multiplex PCR, lists solely in-frame clones and lacks some. The table records more than 20,000 clones, roughly 29% of them present only once. This clone was observed a few times. What it binds is unknown. The material was tumor tissue, obtained after nivolumab (anti-PD-1) treatment. The chain joins TRBV7-3 to TRBJ2-3; D is ambiguous. This TCR came from a person between 35 and 79 years old with oral cavity squamous cell carcinoma. The CDR3 DNA follows: TGTGCCAGCAGCTTAAACTACTTCACAGATACGCAGTATTTT. It translates to CASSLNYFTDTQYF.